These 2 T cell receptor beta chains share one sample of origin, sequenced in a study of OX40 agonist ivuxolimab in advanced cancers. Repertoires were generated with immunoSEQ multiplex PCR, while TCRdb's copy carries only in-frame clones and drops some. In the table there are around 61,000 clones, roughly 90% of which are singletons. Source: CD4+ or CD8+ T cells sorted from blood, taken in a trial of the OX40 agonist ivuxolimab. These receptors all come from an adult with an advanced solid tumor such as melanoma, head and neck, liver or kidney cancer.

Regarding this clone: The sample holds other DNA sequences that translate to the same CDR3. The genes are TRBV15 and TRBJ1-1; D remains unclear. Trimming took off 0 bases at V and 0 bases at J, with 5 bases between the two ends. The germline CDR1 and CDR2 sequences are LNHNV and YYDKDF (reference sequence). The CDR3 totals 14 residues. This CDR3 is CATSRDRMNTEAFF. The DNA for the CDR3 is TGTGCCACCAGCAGAGACCGGATGAACACTGAAGCTTTCTTT.

This clone was seen just once. This chain joins TRBV2 and TRBJ1-6; the match to TRBD1 covers 8 bases. Germline CDR1 SNHLY, CDR2 FYNNEI. V lost 7 bases to trimming and J lost 13 bases; unmatched junction nucleotides: 12. CDR3 length: 14 residues. The CDR3 is CASIAGTGYRPLHF. The CDR3 DNA reads as TGTGCCAGCATTGCCGGGACAGGCTATAGGCCCCTCCACTTT.